The present T cell receptor (beta chain) was sequenced within a study of blood T cell repertoires in COVID-19. Germline values: CDR1 SNHLY, CDR2 FYNNEI. V shed 5 bases, J shed 0 bases, and the junction held 6 bases outside the gene matches. The CDR3 is made up of 16 amino acids. TCRdb's table, derived via immunoSEQ multiplex PCR, lists solely in-frame clones and lacks some. The sample yields fewer than 250,000 clones, about 90% seen once. Sequencing input: peripheral blood. The TCR comes from a woman between 65 and 79 years old with acute or convalescent COVID-19. V is TRBV2 and J is TRBJ1-1, with 10 bases that match TRBD1. CDR3 amino acids: CASSRDRGFMNTEAFF. The CDR3 DNA sequence: TGTGCCAGCAGTCGGGACAGGGGCTTCATGAACACTGAAGCTTTCTTT.